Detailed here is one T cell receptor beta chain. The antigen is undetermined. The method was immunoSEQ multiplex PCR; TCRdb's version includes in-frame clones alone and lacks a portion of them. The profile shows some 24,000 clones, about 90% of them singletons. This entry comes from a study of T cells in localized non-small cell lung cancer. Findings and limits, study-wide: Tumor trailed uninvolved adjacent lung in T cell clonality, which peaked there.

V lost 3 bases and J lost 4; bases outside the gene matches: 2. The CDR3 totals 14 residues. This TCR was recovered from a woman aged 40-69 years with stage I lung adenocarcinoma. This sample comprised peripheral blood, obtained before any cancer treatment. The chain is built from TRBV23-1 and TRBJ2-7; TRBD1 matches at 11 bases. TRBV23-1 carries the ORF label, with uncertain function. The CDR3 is CASSHRDRGYEQYF. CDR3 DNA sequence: TGCGCCAGCAGTCACAGGGACAGGGGGTACGAGCAGTACTTC.